The 26 T cell receptor beta chains listed next were all sequenced from one sample in a study of early T cells in non-severe SARS-CoV-2 infection. TCRdb called the 5' RACE reads again in MiXCR, with one record for every CDR3 protein. The sample carries under 65,000 distinct CDR3 sequences, around 12% recorded once. The material sequenced was whole blood. The receptors come from an adult who was a healthcare worker with PCR-confirmed SARS-CoV-2 infection or an uninfected control (not recorded which).

This chain uses TRBV29-1 with TRBJ1-2; D unresolved. V lost 2 bases and J 9 bases, leaving 1 base between the germline ends. In germline, CDR1 is SQVTM, CDR2 ANQGSEA. This CDR3 is 8 amino acids long. This chain's CDR3 is CSVESYTF. CDR3 sequence (DNA): TGCAGCGTTGAAAGCTACACCTTC.

V usage is TRBV29-1 and J usage is TRBJ1-3, with 10 bases identical to TRBD1. Germline V lookup: CDR1 SQVTM, CDR2 ANQGSEA. The CDR3 covers 14 residues. The junction had 0 bases not matched to a gene; V was cut back by 4 bases and J by 0 bases. CDR3 sequence: CSVGQGASGNTIYF. DNA for the CDR3: TGCAGCGTTGGACAGGGGGCCTCTGGAAACACCATATATTTT.

On this clonotype itself: This may be a read error, as it is one base from a much larger clone. This chain joins TRBV7-2 and TRBJ2-1; TRBD2 matches at 7 bases. The CDR3 covers 15 residues. CDR1 and CDR2 from the germline V gene are SGHTA and FQGNSA. This chain's CDR3 is CATHLPGGPRNVQFF. For the CDR3, the DNA is TGTGCCACCCACCTTCCGGGGGGTCCCCGCAATGTGCAGTTCTTC.

The chain uses TRBV20-1 and TRBJ2-1; D is possibly TRBD1 (6 bases). There are 14 residues in the CDR3. The germline V gene has CDR1 DFQATT and CDR2 SNEGSKA (reference sequence). Trimming pared 2 bases from V and 7 bases from J, leaving 15 bases between. CDR3 in DNA: TGCAGTGCTAGAATGTGGGGGCCGCGAAATGAGCAGTTCTTC. Its protein is CSARMWGPRNEQFF.

This clonotype was counted many times. The chain is built from TRBV3-1 and TRBJ1-2; D is uncertain. Germline loops: CDR1 LGHDT, CDR2 YNNKEL (reference sequence). V was pared by 3 bases and J by 6 bases, with 14 bases between. This CDR3 region has 14 residues. CDR3 nucleotide sequence: TGTGCCAGCAGCCACCGGGCCCTCGACGATGGCTACACCTTC. Protein: CASSHRALDDGYTF.

The table lists this clonotype with a few counts. This chain joins TRBV20-1 and TRBJ1-5, with TRBD1 matching over 7 bases. The CDR3 length is 15 residues. Germline loops: CDR1 DFQATT, CDR2 SNEGSKA (reference sequence). V was pared by 5 bases and J by 3 bases, with 10 bases of the junction left unmatched. The CDR3 loop is CSAGWTGLHNQPQHF. The DNA for the CDR3 is TGCAGTGCTGGCTGGACAGGCCTTCACAATCAGCCCCAGCATTTT.

The sample holds many counts of this clonotype. J is TRBJ2-5 and V is TRBV29-1, with D tentatively TRBD1 or TRBD2 (5 bases each). Germline V lookup: CDR1 SQVTM, CDR2 ANQGSEA. CDR3 length equals 11 residues. Between the trimmed V and J ends, which lost 4 bases and 3 bases, there was a span of 6 bases. The CDR3 loop reads CSVGGKETQYF. Written as DNA, the CDR3 is TGCAGCGTTGGGGGGAAAGAGACCCAGTACTTC.

This chain joins TRBV10-2 and TRBJ2-5, with D perhaps matching TRBD1 (6 bases). This CDR3 has 15 amino acids. Germline loops: CDR1 WSHSY, CDR2 SAAADI. V was shortened by 6 bases and J by 3 bases, with 17 bases between the two germline ends. DNA of the CDR3: TGCGCCAGCAGCCTTTTTACAGGGATGGAAGAGACCCAGTACTTC. Protein sequence: CASSLFTGMEETQYF.

This chain uses TRBV20-1 with TRBJ1-5; D uncertain. CDR3 size: 14 residues. V shed 4 bases and J shed 0 bases, with 10 bases lying between them. Germline lookup yields CDR1 DFQATT and CDR2 SNEGSKA (reference sequence). The CDR3 protein is CSATQTNSNQPQHF. In nucleotides, the CDR3 is TGCAGTGCTACCCAGACCAATAGCAATCAGCCCCAGCATTTT.

This rearrangement joins TRBV27 to TRBJ2-1, with a possible D match to TRBD2 (5 bases). The V and J ends lost 7 bases and 9 bases respectively, with 19 bases between them. The length of the CDR3 is 14 residues. Germline assignment: CDR1 MNHEY and CDR2 SMNVEV (reference sequence). The CDR3 spells CASTGPGVAGEQFF. DNA of the CDR3: TGTGCCAGCACCGGTCCGGGCGTTGCGGGTGAGCAGTTCTTC.

This clonotype turned up a few times. The rearrangement joins TRBV7-2 to TRBJ2-5, with a tentative D call TRBD2 (5 bases). The germline V and J ends were trimmed by 5 bases and 0 bases, with 10 bases remaining between them. Per the germline V gene, CDR1 is SGHTA and CDR2 is FQGNSA. The CDR3 totals 14 residues. The CDR3 sequence: CASSRSGNQETQYF. The CDR3, as DNA: TGTGCCAGCAGCCGAAGCGGCAACCAAGAGACCCAGTACTTC.

The chain joins TRBV6-6 to TRBJ2-3; D is possibly TRBD2 (6 bases). Germline CDR1 is MNHNY and CDR2 is SVGAGI (reference sequence). With 8 bases removed from V and 3 bases from J, the gap between germline ends came to 12 bases. This CDR3 comprises 13 residues. CDR3 in DNA: TGTGCCAGCGAACCGGGGGAAACAGATACGCAGTATTTT. Protein product: CASEPGETDTQYF.

In this sample, this clonotype turned up a few times. The chain is built from TRBV29-1 and TRBJ2-1; 9 positions agree with TRBD1. Germline V gene lookup returns CDR1 SQVTM and CDR2 ANQGSEA. With 5 bases clipped from V and 3 bases from J, the junction kept 5 bases outside the gene matches. This CDR3 has 14 amino acids. The CDR3 coding sequence is TGCAGCGTTCAAACAGGGGGCGTCTACAATGAGCAGTTCTTC. Translated: CSVQTGGVYNEQFF.

The CDR3 region has the DNA TGTGCCACCGCTCGTGAGGGGAGCCGCTCCTACAATGAGCAGTTCTTC. This encodes CATAREGSRSYNEQFF. V usage is TRBV6-5 and J usage is TRBJ2-1, with D perhaps matching TRBD1 or TRBD2 (5 bases each). The V end lost 10 bases, the J end lost 0 bases, and 19 bases lay between the germline ends. Germline V gene lookup returns CDR1 MNHEY and CDR2 SVGAGI. This CDR3 has 16 amino acids.

The chain combines TRBV6-1 with TRBJ2-7; maybe TRBD2 (6 bases). Germline assignment: CDR1 MNHNS and CDR2 SASEGT. Trimming pared 0 bases from V and 6 bases from J, leaving 6 bases between. The CDR3 length is 12 residues. In DNA, the CDR3 is TGTGCCAGCAGTGAAGCGGGGGGCGAGCAGTACTTC. Translation gives CASSEAGGEQYF.

This chain connects TRBV4-3 to TRBJ2-7; 10 positions agree with TRBD1. Germline CDR1 reads LGHNA; CDR2 reads YSLEER. J gave up 6 bases and V 1 base, and 9 bases lay outside the gene matches. The CDR3 has 16 amino acids. The CDR3 reads CASSQGQGARRGEQYF. DNA for the CDR3: TGCGCCAGCAGCCAAGGACAGGGGGCGAGGAGGGGCGAGCAGTACTTC.

The chain uses TRBV30 and TRBJ1-1; the match to TRBD1 covers 7 bases. V was pared by 8 bases and J by 0 bases, with 6 bases of the junction left unmatched. The CDR3 runs to 13 residues. The V gene's germline CDR1 is GTSNPN and CDR2 SVGIG (reference sequence). The CDR3 region has the DNA TGTGCCGGGCAGACAGGGATGAACACTGAAGCTTTCTTT. As protein: CAGQTGMNTEAFF.

This clonotype has at least ten counts. V gene TRBV7-6 combines with J gene TRBJ1-6; D is uncertain. The CDR3 extends over 18 amino acids. Germline-derived CDR1 and CDR2 are SGHVS and FNYEAQ. The germline V and J ends were trimmed by 0 bases and 0 bases, with 12 bases remaining between them. CDR3 amino acids: CASSLASQGSSYNSPLHF. DNA for the CDR3: TGTGCCAGCAGCTTAGCGTCCCAAGGGAGCTCCTATAATTCACCCCTCCACTTT.

This chain links TRBV30 with TRBJ2-5; D is possibly TRBD1 (5 bases). The V gene lost 1 base and the J gene lost 5 bases, with 5 bases spanning the gap. The CDR3 extends over 11 amino acids. Germline CDR1 GTSNPN, CDR2 SVGIG (reference sequence). For the CDR3, the DNA is TGTGCCTGGAGTGCAGGGGAGACCCAGTACTTC. Protein product: CAWSAGETQYF.

This clonotype was detected only a few times. The rearrangement uses TRBV28 and TRBJ2-7; D may be TRBD1 (5 bases). CDR1 and CDR2 from the germline V gene are MDHEN and SYDVKM. The V end was cut by 4 bases, the J end by 0 bases, with 10 bases between. CDR3 length: 14 amino acids. The CDR3 DNA reads as TGTGCCAGCAGTTCCCACAGGAGCTCCTACGAGCAGTACTTC. Translated, it gives CASSSHRSSYEQYF.

This chain uses TRBV20-1 with TRBJ1-6, with 8 nucleotides matching TRBD1. After removal of 0 bases from V and 9 bases from J, the junction contained 10 bases not matched to a gene. Germline CDR1 is DFQATT and CDR2 is SNEGSKA (reference sequence). This CDR3 is 16 amino acids long. The CDR3 loop is CSAREPISRGPSPLHF. The CDR3 DNA reads as TGCAGTGCTAGAGAGCCTATCAGCAGGGGGCCTTCACCCCTCCACTTT.

This clonotype was counted only a few times. This chain joins TRBV4-3 and TRBJ2-5, with 9 bases identical to TRBD2. CDR1 LGHNA and CDR2 YSLEER come from the germline V gene. Losses at the gene ends were 0 bases for V and 1 base for J; bases not matched to a gene: 6. This CDR3 has 17 amino acids. The CDR3 DNA reads as TGCGCCAGCAGCCAAGATCGGCTAGCGGGGCCCCAAGAGACCCAGTACTTC. As protein: CASSQDRLAGPQETQYF.

This clonotype showed up many times. The chain uses TRBV5-4 and TRBJ2-3; D remains unclear. Germline V gene lookup returns CDR1 SGHNT and CDR2 YYREEE (reference sequence). The V end lost 2 bases, the J end lost 4 bases, and 5 bases lay between the germline ends. The CDR3 length is 12 residues. Here the CDR3 reads CASSFVPDTQYF. CDR3 DNA: TGTGCCAGCAGCTTTGTCCCAGATACGCAGTATTTT.

This rearrangement joins TRBV5-1 to TRBJ1-6; tentatively, D is TRBD1 (5 bases). This CDR3 has 15 amino acids. Germline CDR1 reads SGHRS; CDR2 reads YFSETQ. Trimming left V 0 bases short and J 7 bases short, with 11 bases between. The CDR3 loop is CASSLAGAGNSPLHF. In DNA, the CDR3 is TGCGCCAGCAGCTTGGCCGGGGCGGGGAATTCACCCCTCCACTTT.

This clonotype was seen ten or more times. The chain joins TRBV12-3 or TRBV12-4 to TRBJ2-5; 8 nucleotides match TRBD1. CDR3 length: 14 amino acids. Trimming took 1 base from V and 5 from J; bases not matched to a gene: 3. The CDR3 DNA is TGTGCCAGCAGTTTAGACAGGGGGGATGAGACCCAGTACTTC. Amino acid sequence: CASSLDRGDETQYF.

The J gene is TRBJ2-7, the V gene TRBV7-8, with D uncertain. There are 14 residues in the CDR3. V lost 5 bases and J 3 bases, leaving 14 bases between the germline ends. Germline V CDR1 and CDR2: SGHVS, FQNEAQ. The CDR3 DNA sequence: TGTGCCAGCAGCCCGACGGCGCAGGTCTACGAGCAGTACTTC. Its protein is CASSPTAQVYEQYF.